The clone carrying this T cell receptor beta chain has only one observation. This entry is derived from a study of PD-L1 blockade in urothelial cancer. Study-level information: Of prior chemotherapy regimens, patients had received between 0 and 3.

TCRdb's copy holds only in-frame clones and misses some; the assay was immunoSEQ multiplex PCR. The sample contains about 42,000 clones, roughly four fifths of which appear only once. The CDR3 loop spans 14 amino acids. The ends were cut back, 3 bases at V and 7 bases at J, with 12 bases in the middle. Germline V gives CDR1 MDHEN, CDR2 SYDVKM. This TCR came from a man in his 70s with urothelial cancer. The chain is built from TRBV28 and TRBJ1-4, with a possible D match to TRBD1 (5 bases). Sequences were derived from PBMCs, sampled around atezolizumab (anti-PD-L1) treatment. The DNA of the CDR3 is TGTGCCAGCAGTTTGGCCGGGGGAGGTGAAAAACTGTTTTTT. This gives the protein CASSLAGGGEKLFF.